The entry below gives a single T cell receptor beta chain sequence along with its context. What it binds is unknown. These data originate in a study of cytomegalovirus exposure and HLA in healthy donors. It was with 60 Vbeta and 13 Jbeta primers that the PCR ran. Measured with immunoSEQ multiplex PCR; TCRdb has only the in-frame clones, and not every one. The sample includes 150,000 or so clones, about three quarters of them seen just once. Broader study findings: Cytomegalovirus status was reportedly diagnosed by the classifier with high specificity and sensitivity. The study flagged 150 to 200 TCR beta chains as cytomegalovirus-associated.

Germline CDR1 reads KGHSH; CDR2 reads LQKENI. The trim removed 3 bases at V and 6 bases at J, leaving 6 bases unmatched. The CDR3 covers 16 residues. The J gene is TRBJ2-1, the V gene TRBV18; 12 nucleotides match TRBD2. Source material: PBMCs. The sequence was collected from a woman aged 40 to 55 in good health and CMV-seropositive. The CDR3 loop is CASSPLAGGPLNEQFF. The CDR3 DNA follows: TGTGCCAGCTCACCCCTAGCGGGGGGGCCCCTCAATGAGCAGTTCTTC.